One and the same sample provided the 22 T cell receptor beta chains below, sequenced in a study of neurological immune-mediated disorders. TCRdb re-derived calls from the 5' RACE reads in MiXCR, one entry per CDR3 protein. The repertoire holds some 43,000 distinct CDR3 sequences, with around 2.5% as singletons. Sequencing was carried out using PBMCs. These receptors all stem from a man younger than 40 with multiple sclerosis.

This clonotype was picked up many times. The J gene is TRBJ1-1, the V gene TRBV29-1; D remains unclear. This CDR3 region has 12 residues. Germline V CDR1 and CDR2: SQVTM, ANQGSEA. V lost 0 bases to trimming and J lost 7 bases, with 9 bases between them. The CDR3 DNA sequence: TGCAGCGTTGAAGATCTAGGACGTGAAGCTTTCTTT. The encoded protein is CSVEDLGREAFF.

This clonotype was detected many times. The chain combines TRBV20-1 with TRBJ1-1; 7 bases map to TRBD1. The trim removed 3 bases at V and 5 bases at J, leaving 6 bases unmatched. CDR3 length: 13 residues. Germline V gene lookup returns CDR1 DFQATT and CDR2 SNEGSKA (reference sequence). The CDR3 region has the DNA TGCAGTGCTAGGTTACAGGGGCGTACTGAAGCTTTCTTT. This gives the protein CSARLQGRTEAFF.

This clonotype was seen at least ten times. This chain links TRBV5-1 with TRBJ2-7; 7 bases are a match to TRBD1. The CDR3 spans 16 residues. V lost 0 bases, J lost 1 base, and 7 bases stayed unmatched. Germline V gene sequence: CDR1 SGHRS, CDR2 YFSETQ. The CDR3 DNA reads as TGCGCCAGCAGCTTGGGTGAGGGGGCCCTTTCCTACGAGCAGTACTTC. Protein product: CASSLGEGALSYEQYF.

As regards this clonotype: A read error may be the cause here, since a much bigger clone is one base away. This chain joins TRBV20-1 and TRBJ2-7; 9 bases fit TRBD2. Per germline, CDR1 DFQATT and CDR2 SNEGSKA (reference sequence). The J segment lost 7 bases and the V segment lost 2 bases, leaving 6 bases of the junction unmatched. The CDR3 contains 13 residues. CDR3 in amino acids: CSARRLAAKEQYF. The CDR3 coding sequence is TGCAGTGCTAGAAGACTAGCGGCCAAAGAGCAGTACTTC.

This clonotype has ten or more counts. This chain connects TRBV18 to TRBJ2-5, with TRBD2 matching over 14 bases. Per the germline V gene, CDR1 is KGHSH and CDR2 is LQKENI. The V and J ends lost 3 bases and 1 base, in that order; junction bases with no gene match: 4. CDR3 length: 17 amino acids. DNA for the CDR3: TGTGCCAGCTCACCTACTGGACTAGCGGGGGGCCAAGAGACCCAGTACTTC. It specifies CASSPTGLAGGQETQYF.

This clonotype appeared many times. V and J are TRBV20-1 and TRBJ2-3, with 9 bases lining up with TRBD2. Looked up from germline, CDR1 is DFQATT and CDR2 is SNEGSKA (reference sequence). The CDR3 runs to 17 residues. Germline trimming cut 0 bases from V and 0 bases from J; bases unmatched to any gene: 7. The CDR3: CSARDLILAGSTDTQYF. The CDR3 nucleotides are TGCAGTGCTAGAGATCTAATTCTAGCGGGGAGCACAGATACGCAGTATTTT.

The chain employs TRBV6-6 and TRBJ1-4, with D possibly being TRBD1 (5 bases). Germline values: CDR1 MNHNY, CDR2 SVGAGI (reference sequence). This CDR3 region has 13 residues. V dropped 2 bases and J dropped 8 bases, with 9 bases sitting between them. The CDR3 bases are TGTGCCAGCAGTTACATGGGGGAGGAAAAACTGTTTTTT. It is translated as CASSYMGEEKLFF.

This clonotype was picked up a small number of times. The CDR3, as DNA: TGCAGCTCGGACGGGTCTAGCACAGATACGCAGTATTTT. Translation gives CSSDGSSTDTQYF. The chain recombines TRBV29-1 with TRBJ2-3; D unresolved. The CDR3 covers 13 residues. From germline, CDR1 is SQVTM and CDR2 ANQGSEA. Trimming cost V 8 bases and J 0 bases, with 12 bases left between them.

The chain has TRBV7-2 and TRBJ2-3; D uncertain. V shed 5 bases and J shed 4 bases, with 10 bases lying between them. There are 13 residues in the CDR3. Germline CDR1 reads SGHTA; CDR2 reads FQGNSA. The CDR3 bases are TGTGCCAGCAGCCCTACAGTTGCAGATACGCAGTATTTT. This codes for CASSPTVADTQYF.

This clonotype was found many times. A much more abundant neighbour one base away suggests this may be a read error. The conserved phenylalanine or tryptophan is not found at the CDR3 terminus, so this likely reflects a read error. The chain combines TRBV7-2 with TRBJ1-2; no clear D gene. Germline lookup yields CDR1 SGHTA and CDR2 FQGNSA. The V end was cut by 0 bases, the J end by 8 bases, with 10 bases between. The CDR3 contains 13 residues. The CDR3 DNA is TGTGCCAGCAGCTTAGCGTCCTACGGGGGCTACACCTGC. The encoded protein is CASSLASYGGYTC.

In this sample, this clonotype turned up many times. The chain has TRBV5-1 and TRBJ1-4; TRBD1 aligns across 9 bases. CDR1 and CDR2 (germline): SGHRS, YFSETQ. This CDR3 region has 16 residues. Trimming cost V 4 bases and J 8 bases; bases outside gene matches: 12. CDR3 amino acids: CASSSTPGQGWEKLFF. Here the CDR3 DNA reads TGCGCCAGCAGCAGTACGCCGGGACAGGGATGGGAAAAACTGTTTTTT. Full variable domain (rest looked up from reference TRBV5-1 and TRBJ1-4): KAGVTQTPRYLIKTRGQQVTLSCSPISGHRSVSWYQQTPGQGLQFLFEYFSETQRNKGNFPGRFSGRQFSNSRSEMNVSTLELGDSALYLCASSSTPGQGWEKLFFGSGTQLSVL.

This clonotype was seen many times. The CDR3 sequence: CASSTGYGTHFYEQYF. The CDR3 DNA follows: TGTGCCAGCAGCACCGGTTACGGGACACATTTCTACGAGCAGTACTTC. This chain uses TRBV5-5 with TRBJ2-7, with D perhaps matching TRBD1 (6 bases). V was shortened by 4 bases and J by 3 bases, with 20 bases between the two germline ends. There are 16 residues in the CDR3. Looked up from germline, CDR1 is SGHKS and CDR2 is YYEKEE (reference sequence).

This clonotype was detected only a few times. The CDR3 spells CASSLFGVGVPTEAFF. Written as DNA, the CDR3 is TGTGCCAGCAGCTTATTCGGGGTTGGTGTGCCCACTGAAGCTTTCTTT. This chain connects TRBV7-9 to TRBJ1-1, with D uncertain. Trimming cost V 2 bases and J 4 bases, with 17 bases left between them. Germline V gene sequence: CDR1 SEHNR, CDR2 FQNEAQ (reference sequence). The CDR3 is 16 residues long.

V and J are TRBV7-8 and TRBJ2-5, with D possibly matching TRBD1 (6 bases). Per the germline V gene, CDR1 is SGHVS and CDR2 is FQNEAQ. V lost 6 bases and J 1 base, leaving 9 bases between the germline ends. The CDR3 is 13 residues long. As DNA, the CDR3 is TGTGCCAGCAGTGACAGGACCCAAGAGACCCAGTACTTC. Its translation: CASSDRTQETQYF.

This clonotype was observed at least ten times. This sequence may be a read error, since a much larger clone differs from it by one base. This likely comes from a read error, as the CDR3 has no conserved phenylalanine or tryptophan at its end. V and J are TRBV20-1 and TRBJ2-3; maybe TRBD2 (6 bases). CDR1 and CDR2 (germline): DFQATT, SNEGSKA (reference sequence). V lost 5 bases and J lost 6, with 9 bases in between. The CDR3 is 11 amino acids. Here the CDR3 reads CSAESGDTQYI. In nucleotides, the CDR3 is TGCAGTGCTGAGAGCGGGGATACGCAGTATATT.

This clonotype has a count of ten or more. The CDR3 DNA follows: TGTGCCAGCAGCTTATCTGGCATAGGTCCCTACGAGCAGTACTTC. Protein sequence: CASSLSGIGPYEQYF. The chain combines TRBV7-2 with TRBJ2-7; D remains ambiguous. The V and J ends lost 2 bases and 2 bases respectively, with 13 bases between them. Per germline, CDR1 SGHTA and CDR2 FQGNSA. CDR3 length: 15 residues.

This clonotype was recorded many times. The V and J genes are TRBV28 and TRBJ2-3; 11 bases are a match to TRBD2. V dropped 6 bases and J dropped 0; count of bases not matched to a gene: 2. This CDR3 has 15 residues. The germline CDR1 and CDR2 sequences are MDHEN and SYDVKM. Written as DNA, the CDR3 is TGTGCCAGCAGCCGACTAGCGGGAAGCACAGATACGCAGTATTTT. It translates to CASSRLAGSTDTQYF.

The table lists this clonotype with many counts. The CDR3 is CASSVVAGTRGTGELFF. The CDR3 bases are TGTGCCAGCAGCGTAGTCGCGGGGACTAGAGGTACCGGGGAGCTGTTTTTT. The chain couples TRBV9 to TRBJ2-2; 8 bases fit TRBD2. Per the germline V gene, CDR1 is SGDLS and CDR2 is YYNGEE. The trim removed 0 bases at V and 5 bases at J, leaving 9 bases unmatched. The CDR3 is 17 residues long.

The sample holds many counts of this clonotype. The genes are TRBV28 and TRBJ1-5; 8 positions agree with TRBD1. The J segment lost 5 bases and the V segment lost 5 bases, leaving 11 bases of the junction unmatched. The CDR3 contains 16 residues. Germline values: CDR1 MDHEN, CDR2 SYDVKM. The CDR3 reads CASSVFQGARDQPQHF. CDR3 nucleotides: TGTGCCAGCAGTGTCTTCCAGGGGGCACGGGATCAGCCCCAGCATTTT.

This clonotype was picked up many times. The V call is TRBV9, the J call TRBJ1-1, with 10 bases identical to TRBD1. The CDR3 totals 15 residues. Trimming at V came to 4 bases and at J to 4 bases, leaving 7 bases not matched to a gene. Per germline, CDR1 SGDLS and CDR2 YYNGEE. The CDR3 nucleotides are TGTGCCAGCAGCCCCCTGGGACAGGGGATCACTGAAGCTTTCTTT. This translates into CASSPLGQGITEAFF.

This clonotype has just a few counts. No conserved phenylalanine or tryptophan ends this CDR3, so it is likely a read error. The chain joins TRBV20-1 to TRBJ2-7; 8 bases align to TRBD1. The CDR3 has 15 amino acids. The V and J ends lost 0 bases and 2 bases, in that order; junction bases with no gene match: 6. Per the germline V gene, CDR1 is DFQATT and CDR2 is SNEGSKA (reference sequence). CDR3 sequence (DNA): TGCAGTGCTAGAGATCGGGTCAGGGGGCCCTACGAGCAGTACAAC. Its protein product is CSARDRVRGPYEQYN.

Ten or more counts support this clonotype. The J gene is TRBJ2-1, the V gene TRBV5-1; D is unclear. This CDR3 region has 15 residues. Trimming left V 2 bases short and J 6 bases short, with 15 bases between. The germline V gene has CDR1 SGHRS and CDR2 YFSETQ. CDR3 DNA sequence: TGCGCCAGCAGCTTACACTCAACTGACGTCAATGAGCAGTTCTTC. It translates to CASSLHSTDVNEQFF.